This paragraph reports one T cell receptor (beta chain). Its antigen is undetermined. The sample comes from a study of tumor-infiltrating lymphocytes in localized non-small cell lung cancer. About the study: Each patient gave resected tumor and non-adjacent uninvolved lung tissue.

The junction had 3 bases not matched to a gene; V was cut back by 4 bases and J by 2 bases. Germline values: CDR1 SGDLS, CDR2 YYNGEE. The CDR3 totals 15 residues. Findings and caveats of the study: Only some patients had TCR sequencing, depending on available tissue.

Sequencing was performed with immunoSEQ multiplex PCR; in TCRdb, only in-frame clones are kept and a portion is missing. The sample lists approximately 15,000 clones; under 80% were seen once. This rearrangement joins TRBV9 to TRBJ2-3; 11 bases map to TRBD2. The sequencing input was lung tumor tissue. The TCR was taken from a human donor with non-small cell lung cancer. The CDR3 spells CASSLGLAVTDTQYF. CDR3 in DNA: TGTGCCAGCAGCCTGGGACTAGCGGTCACAGATACGCAGTATTTT.